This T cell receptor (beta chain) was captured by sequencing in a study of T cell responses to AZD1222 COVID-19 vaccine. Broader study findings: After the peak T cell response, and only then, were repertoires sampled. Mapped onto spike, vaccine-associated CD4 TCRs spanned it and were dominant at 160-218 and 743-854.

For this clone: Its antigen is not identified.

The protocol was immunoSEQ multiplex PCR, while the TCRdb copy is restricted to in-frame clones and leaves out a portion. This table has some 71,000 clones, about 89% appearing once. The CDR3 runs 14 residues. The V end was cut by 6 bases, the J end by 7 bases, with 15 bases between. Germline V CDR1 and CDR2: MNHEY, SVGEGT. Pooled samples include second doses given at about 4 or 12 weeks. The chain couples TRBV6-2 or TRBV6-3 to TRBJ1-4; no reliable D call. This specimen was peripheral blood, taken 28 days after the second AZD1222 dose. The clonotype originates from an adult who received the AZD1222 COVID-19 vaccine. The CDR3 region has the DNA TGTGCCAGCAGCAACCCCCAACAAGGTGAAAAACTGTTTTTT. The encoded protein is CASSNPQQGEKLFF.